This entry concerns a single TCR beta chain. Its antigen is not identified. Looked up from germline, CDR1 is SGHAT and CDR2 is FQNNGV. The CDR3 consists of 14 residues. V shed 2 bases and J shed 5 bases, with 10 bases lying between them. The entry originates in a study of shared clonotypes between healthy human individuals. The wider study: Contributing individuals were a couple of females and a few males aged 18 to 49.

The investigators split CD4+ cells into a CD45RA+ naive subset and a CD45RA-negative memory subset. Sequenced by immunoSEQ multiplex PCR; TCRdb stores in-frame clones only, minus some. This sample has millions of clones, with approximately 92% found just once. Findings and limits, study-wide: Naive subsets typically showed greater estimated richness than memory subsets. Generation probabilities were higher for clonotypes shared across all four sorted-subset donors than for unshared ones.

Sequenced material: naive CD4+ T cells sorted from blood. Regarding subset: CD45RA+ positively selected. The chain combines TRBV11-2 with TRBJ1-5; D remains unclear. This sequence originates from a man aged 18 to 29 in good health. The CDR3: CASSLTGGDQPQHF. The CDR3 DNA reads as TGTGCCAGCAGCTTAACGGGCGGGGATCAGCCCCAGCATTTT.